This T cell receptor (beta chain) was sequenced during a study of blood T cell repertoires in COVID-19. The wider study: Acute and convalescent COVID-19 specimens originated in the United States, Italy and Spain. Sample material is recorded as cDNA or gDNA derived from T cells, B-cell-depleted T cells, or PBMCs.

The data were produced by immunoSEQ multiplex PCR, yet TCRdb's version contains in-frame clones alone and is incomplete. The sample lists some 68,000 clones, 89% seen once, with 7.5% to 9% in the top ten. The ends lost 3 bases at V and 5 bases at J; junction bases unmatched: 4. The CDR3 has 14 amino acids. CDR1 is KGHSH, CDR2 LQKENI, per germline. The TCR originated in a man over 45 with active COVID-19. The chain employs TRBV18 and TRBJ1-1; 9 positions match TRBD1. The material sequenced was peripheral blood. The CDR3 sequence: CASSPGQGSTEAFF. In DNA form, the CDR3 reads TGTGCCAGCTCACCTGGACAGGGGAGTACTGAAGCTTTCTTT.